A single sample is the source of the 32 T cell receptor beta chains below, sequenced in a study of blood T cell repertoires in COVID-19. Here immunoSEQ multiplex PCR was the method, and the copy in TCRdb shows in-frame clones only, minus some. The sample records about 70,000 clones, more than 75% being singletons. Sequencing was done on a sample of peripheral blood. The receptor source for this set is a human donor in a cohort sampled during active COVID-19.

The chain recombines TRBV5-6 with TRBJ2-1, with 10 bases matching TRBD2. With V trimmed by 3 bases and J by 7 bases, 10 bases remained unmatched. This CDR3 is 16 amino acids long. Germline V gene data show CDR1 as SGHDT and CDR2 as YYEEEE. Here the CDR3 reads CASSSLPAGGGNEQFF. CDR3 coding DNA: TGTGCCAGCAGCTCGCTCCCAGCGGGGGGGGGAAATGAGCAGTTCTTC.

This chain uses TRBV28 with TRBJ2-7, with a weak D call TRBD2 (7 bases). From germline, CDR1 is MDHEN and CDR2 SYDVKM. Trimming took 5 bases from V and 2 from J, leaving 19 bases between them. This CDR3 spans 16 amino acids. This CDR3 reads CASSLRGAGAPYEQYF. CDR3 nucleotide sequence: TGTGCCAGCAGTCTCCGAGGGGCGGGGGCCCCCTACGAGCAGTACTTC.

This chain links TRBV7-6 with TRBJ1-5, with 7 bases fitting TRBD1. The germline V gene encodes CDR1 SGHVS and CDR2 FNYEAQ. The CDR3 sequence is 17 residues long. J gave up 2 bases and V 2 bases, and 9 bases lay outside the gene matches. Here the CDR3 reads CASSLFEGGNGNQPQHF. The DNA for the CDR3 is TGTGCCAGCAGCTTATTCGAAGGGGGCAACGGCAATCAGCCCCAGCATTTT.

The chain recombines TRBV9 with TRBJ1-2; D gene ambiguous. This CDR3 is built from 14 residues. Per the germline V gene, CDR1 is SGDLS and CDR2 is YYNGEE. V lost 4 bases and J lost 6, with 16 bases in between. The CDR3 sequence is CASSNSGGGDGYTF. CDR3 DNA: TGTGCCAGCAGCAATAGCGGTGGAGGTGATGGCTACACCTTC.

The chain is built from TRBV28 and TRBJ1-1; D not certain. This CDR3 is 13 amino acids long. Germline CDR1 MDHEN, CDR2 SYDVKM. The germline V and J ends were trimmed by 7 bases and 1 base, with 10 bases remaining between them. CDR3 loop: CASKWQRNTEAFF. The DNA of the CDR3 is TGTGCCAGCAAATGGCAGCGGAACACTGAAGCTTTCTTT. The full variable domain, with the rest looked up from reference TRBV28 and TRBJ1-1, is DVKVTQSSRYLVKRTGEKVFLECVQDMDHENMFWYRQDPGLGLRLIYFSYDVKMKEKGDIPEGYSVSREKKERFSLILESASTNQTSMYLCASKWQRNTEAFFGQGTRLTVV.

The chain has TRBV10-3 and TRBJ1-1; 7 bases fit TRBD1. The CDR3 has 15 residues. Unmatched junction bases numbered 16, after V lost 10 bases and J lost 5 bases. The germline V gene has CDR1 ENHRY and CDR2 SYGVKD. CDR3 protein: CATRFGEQGETEAFF. Written as DNA, the CDR3 is TGTGCCACCCGGTTTGGTGAGCAGGGGGAAACTGAAGCTTTCTTT.

The J gene is TRBJ2-5, the V gene TRBV29-1; maybe TRBD2 (5 bases). With 2 bases removed from V and 1 base from J, the gap between germline ends came to 20 bases. Germline lookup yields CDR1 SQVTM and CDR2 ANQGSEA. The CDR3 is 17 amino acids. CDR3 in amino acids: CSVEPPIPTSVQETQYF. The CDR3 bases are TGCAGCGTTGAACCACCGATCCCAACTAGTGTCCAAGAGACCCAGTACTTC.

The V gene is TRBV10-2, the J gene TRBJ1-5; 7 bases match TRBD1. Germline loops: CDR1 WSHSY, CDR2 SAAADI. The J segment lost 2 bases and the V segment lost 6 bases, leaving 4 bases of the junction unmatched. This CDR3 has 14 residues. The CDR3 loop is CASSLGQGNQPQHF. CDR3 coding DNA: TGCGCCAGCAGCTTAGGACAGGGCAATCAGCCCCAGCATTTT.

The rearrangement uses TRBV5-1 and TRBJ1-2; perhaps TRBD1 as D (6 bases). Germline lookup yields CDR1 SGHRS and CDR2 YFSETQ. The CDR3 length is 14 residues. The germline V and J ends were trimmed by 1 base and 0 bases, with 7 bases remaining between them. CDR3 sequence reads: CASSLSGANYGYTF. DNA of the CDR3: TGCGCCAGCAGCTTGTCAGGGGCTAACTATGGCTACACCTTC.

A few counts support this clone. Here the CDR3 DNA reads TGTGCCAGTAGTATCGGACTAGTGAATGAGCAGTTCTTC. Translating gives CASSIGLVNEQFF. The V gene is TRBV19, the J gene TRBJ2-1, with 7 bases that match TRBD2. The CDR3 sequence is 13 residues long. The germline CDR1 and CDR2 sequences are LNHDA and SQIVND (reference sequence). The V and J ends lost 3 bases and 7 bases, in that order; junction bases with no gene match: 3.

The J gene is TRBJ2-7, the V gene TRBV7-9, with D possibly TRBD1 on 6 matching bases. The CDR3 runs 14 residues. Germline V gene data show CDR1 as SEHNR and CDR2 as FQNEAQ (reference sequence). V lost 5 bases and J 3 bases, leaving 14 bases between the germline ends. CDR3 in amino acids: CASSVTRDNYEQYF. The DNA of the CDR3 is TGTGCCAGCAGCGTTACTCGGGACAACTACGAGCAGTACTTC.

This clone was counted once. The chain recombines TRBV18 with TRBJ1-5, with D possibly matching TRBD1 (5 bases). V was trimmed by 3 bases and J by 12 bases, leaving 18 bases between them. This CDR3 has 14 residues. CDR1 is KGHSH, CDR2 LQKENI, per germline. As DNA, the CDR3 is TGTGCCAGCTCACCGGGCATGGGCGACAGACTCCAGCATTTT. Encoded protein: CASSPGMGDRLQHF.

The chain links TRBV19 to TRBJ1-2; 7 bases agree with TRBD1. V was pared by 3 bases and J by 4 bases, with 8 bases of the junction left unmatched. The germline gives CDR1 LNHDA, CDR2 SQIVND (reference sequence). The CDR3 totals 15 residues. In nucleotides, the CDR3 is TGTGCCAGTAGTATTTCCTCGGGACAGACCTATGGCTACACCTTC. Protein product: CASSISSGQTYGYTF.

The chain employs TRBV5-8 and TRBJ2-3, with TRBD2 as a possible D gene (5 bases). This CDR3 has 14 amino acids. Looked up from germline, CDR1 is SGHTS and CDR2 is YDEGEE. V was cut by 7 bases and J by 1 base, with 13 bases left in between. CDR3 in DNA: TGTGCCAGCTCACCGGGATGGGGCACAGATACGCAGTATTTT. Amino acid sequence: CASSPGWGTDTQYF.

The chain employs TRBV7-2 and TRBJ1-2; D possibly corresponds to TRBD1 (5 bases). From germline, CDR1 is SGHTA and CDR2 FQGNSA. The V gene lost 2 bases and the J gene lost 2 bases, with 9 bases spanning the gap. CDR3 length: 14 amino acids. Written as DNA, the CDR3 is TGTGCCAGCAGCTTACCAGGGCTGAACTATGGCTACACCTTC. Encoded protein: CASSLPGLNYGYTF.

The sample holds one count of this clone. The rearrangement links TRBV18 to TRBJ2-3, with TRBD2 matching 10 bases. The V segment lost 1 base and the J segment 2 bases; nucleotides outside the gene matches: 9. Germline CDR1 and CDR2: KGHSH and LQKENI. The CDR3 has 18 residues. The chain's CDR3 is CASSPRPTSGAITDTQYF. CDR3 nucleotides: TGTGCCAGCTCACCACGGCCCACTAGCGGGGCGATCACAGATACGCAGTATTTT.

V usage is TRBV12-3 or TRBV12-4 and J usage is TRBJ2-3; perhaps TRBD1 as D (6 bases). Trimming stripped 10 bases from V and 0 bases from J, with 11 bases between. The length of the CDR3 is 13 residues. In nucleotides, the CDR3 is TGTGCCACCCAAGGACAGAGCACAGATACGCAGTATTTT. It yields the protein CATQGQSTDTQYF.

V is TRBV13 and J is TRBJ2-3, with 8 positions matching TRBD1. V dropped 4 bases and J dropped 6; count of bases not matched to a gene: 6. Germline V gives CDR1 PRHDT, CDR2 FYEKMQ (reference sequence). The CDR3 is 14 residues long. The CDR3 DNA reads TGTGCCAGCAGCTCGTCCCAGGGGGCTGATACGCAGTATTTT. Encoded protein: CASSSSQGADTQYF. Using reference TRBV13 and TRBJ2-3 for the parts outside the CDR3, the full variable domain is AAGVIQSPRHLIKEKRETATLKCYPIPRHDTVYWYQQGPGQDPQFLISFYEKMQSDKGSIPDRFSAQQFSDYHSELNMSSLELGDSALYFCASSSSQGADTQYFGPGTRLTVL.

This clone was counted a single time. The chain recombines TRBV11-2 with TRBJ1-6; D not certain. V lost 1 base to trimming and J lost 0 bases, with 16 bases between them. The CDR3 sequence is 19 residues long. The germline V gene encodes CDR1 SGHAT and CDR2 FQNNGV. CDR3 sequence: CASSLGHSRLSSYNSPLHF. The CDR3 DNA reads TGTGCCAGCAGCTTAGGTCACTCTCGTCTGAGCTCCTATAATTCACCCCTCCACTTT.

V and J are TRBV19 and TRBJ1-3; 7 bases match TRBD1. The CDR3 is 15 residues long. Looked up from germline, CDR1 is LNHDA and CDR2 is SQIVND (reference sequence). The V gene end was trimmed by 7 bases and the J gene end by 0 bases; junction bases not matched to a gene: 6. The CDR3 DNA reads as TGTGCCAGTACCTCGGGACAGCCCTCTGGAAACACCATATATTTT. This translates into CASTSGQPSGNTIYF.

The V and J genes are TRBV19 and TRBJ1-5, with TRBD1 matching over 9 bases. After removal of 3 bases from V and 7 bases from J, the junction contained 7 bases not matched to a gene. CDR1 LNHDA and CDR2 SQIVND come from the germline V gene (reference sequence). The CDR3 length is 15 residues. The CDR3: CASSIADRGGQPQHF. In DNA, the CDR3 is TGTGCCAGTAGTATCGCGGACAGGGGAGGACAGCCCCAGCATTTT.

The chain has TRBV6-5 and TRBJ2-3, with D possibly TRBD2 on 5 matching bases. Per germline, CDR1 MNHEY and CDR2 SVGAGI. This CDR3 spans 16 amino acids. V lost 2 bases and J lost 0, with 12 bases in between. This CDR3 is CASSYTDFRSTDTQYF. In DNA form, the CDR3 reads TGTGCCAGCAGTTACACGGACTTTAGGAGCACAGATACGCAGTATTTT.

In its sample, this clone was seen once. The V gene is TRBV10-3, the J gene TRBJ1-1; TRBD1 aligns across 8 bases. V was pared by 0 bases and J by 3 bases, with 3 bases of the junction left unmatched. Germline-derived CDR1 and CDR2 are ENHRY and SYGVKD. The CDR3 extends over 15 amino acids. The CDR3 is CAISESSRGHTEAFF. The CDR3 coding sequence is TGTGCCATCAGTGAGTCCTCCAGGGGGCACACTGAAGCTTTCTTT.

This clone was detected a few times. The CDR3 coding sequence is TGTGCCAGCAGTCTGGGACAGGGTCTCGAGCAGTACTTC. This encodes CASSLGQGLEQYF. The V gene is TRBV2, the J gene TRBJ2-7, with 9 bases that match TRBD1. Looked up from germline, CDR1 is SNHLY and CDR2 is FYNNEI. Trimming cost V 5 bases and J 6 bases; bases outside gene matches: 5. The CDR3 runs 13 residues.

The gene calls are TRBV27 and TRBJ1-2; D might be TRBD1 (5 bases). Looked up from germline, CDR1 is MNHEY and CDR2 is SMNVEV (reference sequence). This CDR3 has 13 amino acids. V was shortened by 5 bases and J by 6 bases, with 13 bases between the two germline ends. The DNA of the CDR3 is TGTGCCAGCAGTCTGAAGGGGTGGGATGGCTACACCTTC. Its translation is CASSLKGWDGYTF.

The CDR3 sequence is CASSLAQGNYEQYF. The CDR3 nucleotides are TGTGCCAGCAGCTTAGCACAGGGGAACTACGAGCAGTACTTC. This sequence joins TRBV7-2 and TRBJ2-7; TRBD1 matches 7 bases. J was trimmed by 3 bases and V by 0 bases; bases with no gene match: 2. CDR3 size: 14 residues. Germline CDR1 and CDR2: SGHTA and FQGNSA.

This chain links TRBV2 with TRBJ2-1, with 7 bases aligning to TRBD2. This CDR3 is 13 amino acids long. CDR1 SNHLY and CDR2 FYNNEI come from the germline V gene. V lost 4 bases and J lost 6; bases outside the gene matches: 3. As DNA, the CDR3 is TGTGCCAGCAGTGGGGGACTATCCAATGAGCAGTTCTTC. Its protein product is CASSGGLSNEQFF.

This chain uses TRBV18 with TRBJ2-1, with D perhaps TRBD1 (6 bases). V lost 0 bases and J 8 bases, leaving 14 bases between the germline ends. The CDR3 runs to 15 residues. Germline V lookup: CDR1 KGHSH, CDR2 LQKENI. In DNA form, the CDR3 reads TGTGCCAGCTCACCACCGGGGGCGAATGCCGATGAGCAGTTCTTC. This translates into CASSPPGANADEQFF.

CDR3 region: CASSAGGNTEAFF. Here the CDR3 DNA reads TGTGCCAGCAGCGCCGGGGGGAACACTGAAGCTTTCTTT. The chain has TRBV9 and TRBJ1-1, with D maybe TRBD1 (5 bases). The CDR3 runs to 13 residues. Trimming shortened V by 3 bases and J by 1 base, and 7 bases separated the two germline ends. CDR1 is SGDLS and CDR2 is YYNGEE in the germline V gene.

This sequence joins TRBV30 and TRBJ2-3; D is possibly TRBD1 (5 bases). Germline V gene data show CDR1 as GTSNPN and CDR2 as SVGIG (reference sequence). The V end was cut by 5 bases, the J end by 5 bases, with 11 bases between. This CDR3 contains 12 residues. This CDR3 is CAWAPGRDTQYF. In DNA, the CDR3 is TGTGCCTGGGCCCCAGGGCGAGATACGCAGTATTTT.

The rearrangement joins TRBV5-6 to TRBJ2-1; TRBD1 agrees at 10 bases. The CDR3 is made up of 16 amino acids. V was pared by 0 bases and J by 7 bases, with 7 bases of the junction left unmatched. In germline, CDR1 is SGHDT, CDR2 YYEEEE. CDR3 in amino acids: CASSLEVGTGDNEQFF. CDR3 bases: TGTGCCAGCAGCTTGGAGGTCGGGACAGGGGATAATGAGCAGTTCTTC.

CDR3 nucleotide sequence: TGTGCCAGCAGGGGAGAACAGGGGCGAGGCGAAAAACTGTTTTTT. Translation gives CASRGEQGRGEKLFF. This chain connects TRBV2 to TRBJ1-4; 7 positions agree with TRBD1. The germline V gene encodes CDR1 SNHLY and CDR2 FYNNEI. With 6 bases clipped from V and 8 bases from J, the junction kept 12 bases outside the gene matches. The CDR3 extends over 15 amino acids. The variable domain in full, with the rest retrieved from reference TRBV2 and TRBJ1-4, is EPEVTQTPSHQVTQMGQEVILRCVPISNHLYFYWYRQILGQKVEFLVSFYNNEISEKSEIFDDQFSVERPDGSNFTLKIRSTKLEDSAMYFCASRGEQGRGEKLFFGSGTQLSVL.